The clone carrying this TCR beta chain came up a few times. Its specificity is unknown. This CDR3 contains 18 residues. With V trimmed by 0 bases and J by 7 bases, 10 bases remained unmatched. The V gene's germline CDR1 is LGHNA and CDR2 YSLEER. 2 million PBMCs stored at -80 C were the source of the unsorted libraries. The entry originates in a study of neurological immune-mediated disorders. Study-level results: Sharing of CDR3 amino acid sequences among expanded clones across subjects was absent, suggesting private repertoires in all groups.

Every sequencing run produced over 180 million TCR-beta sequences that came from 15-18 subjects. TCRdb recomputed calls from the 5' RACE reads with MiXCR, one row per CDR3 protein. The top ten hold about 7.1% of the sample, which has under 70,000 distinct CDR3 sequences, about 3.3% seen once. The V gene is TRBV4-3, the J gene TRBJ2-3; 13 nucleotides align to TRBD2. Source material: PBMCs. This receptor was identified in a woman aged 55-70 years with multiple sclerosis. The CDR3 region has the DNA TGCGCCAGCAGCCAAGATAGGACTAGCGGGGGACTTCGGAATACGCAGTATTTT. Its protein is CASSQDRTSGGLRNTQYF.